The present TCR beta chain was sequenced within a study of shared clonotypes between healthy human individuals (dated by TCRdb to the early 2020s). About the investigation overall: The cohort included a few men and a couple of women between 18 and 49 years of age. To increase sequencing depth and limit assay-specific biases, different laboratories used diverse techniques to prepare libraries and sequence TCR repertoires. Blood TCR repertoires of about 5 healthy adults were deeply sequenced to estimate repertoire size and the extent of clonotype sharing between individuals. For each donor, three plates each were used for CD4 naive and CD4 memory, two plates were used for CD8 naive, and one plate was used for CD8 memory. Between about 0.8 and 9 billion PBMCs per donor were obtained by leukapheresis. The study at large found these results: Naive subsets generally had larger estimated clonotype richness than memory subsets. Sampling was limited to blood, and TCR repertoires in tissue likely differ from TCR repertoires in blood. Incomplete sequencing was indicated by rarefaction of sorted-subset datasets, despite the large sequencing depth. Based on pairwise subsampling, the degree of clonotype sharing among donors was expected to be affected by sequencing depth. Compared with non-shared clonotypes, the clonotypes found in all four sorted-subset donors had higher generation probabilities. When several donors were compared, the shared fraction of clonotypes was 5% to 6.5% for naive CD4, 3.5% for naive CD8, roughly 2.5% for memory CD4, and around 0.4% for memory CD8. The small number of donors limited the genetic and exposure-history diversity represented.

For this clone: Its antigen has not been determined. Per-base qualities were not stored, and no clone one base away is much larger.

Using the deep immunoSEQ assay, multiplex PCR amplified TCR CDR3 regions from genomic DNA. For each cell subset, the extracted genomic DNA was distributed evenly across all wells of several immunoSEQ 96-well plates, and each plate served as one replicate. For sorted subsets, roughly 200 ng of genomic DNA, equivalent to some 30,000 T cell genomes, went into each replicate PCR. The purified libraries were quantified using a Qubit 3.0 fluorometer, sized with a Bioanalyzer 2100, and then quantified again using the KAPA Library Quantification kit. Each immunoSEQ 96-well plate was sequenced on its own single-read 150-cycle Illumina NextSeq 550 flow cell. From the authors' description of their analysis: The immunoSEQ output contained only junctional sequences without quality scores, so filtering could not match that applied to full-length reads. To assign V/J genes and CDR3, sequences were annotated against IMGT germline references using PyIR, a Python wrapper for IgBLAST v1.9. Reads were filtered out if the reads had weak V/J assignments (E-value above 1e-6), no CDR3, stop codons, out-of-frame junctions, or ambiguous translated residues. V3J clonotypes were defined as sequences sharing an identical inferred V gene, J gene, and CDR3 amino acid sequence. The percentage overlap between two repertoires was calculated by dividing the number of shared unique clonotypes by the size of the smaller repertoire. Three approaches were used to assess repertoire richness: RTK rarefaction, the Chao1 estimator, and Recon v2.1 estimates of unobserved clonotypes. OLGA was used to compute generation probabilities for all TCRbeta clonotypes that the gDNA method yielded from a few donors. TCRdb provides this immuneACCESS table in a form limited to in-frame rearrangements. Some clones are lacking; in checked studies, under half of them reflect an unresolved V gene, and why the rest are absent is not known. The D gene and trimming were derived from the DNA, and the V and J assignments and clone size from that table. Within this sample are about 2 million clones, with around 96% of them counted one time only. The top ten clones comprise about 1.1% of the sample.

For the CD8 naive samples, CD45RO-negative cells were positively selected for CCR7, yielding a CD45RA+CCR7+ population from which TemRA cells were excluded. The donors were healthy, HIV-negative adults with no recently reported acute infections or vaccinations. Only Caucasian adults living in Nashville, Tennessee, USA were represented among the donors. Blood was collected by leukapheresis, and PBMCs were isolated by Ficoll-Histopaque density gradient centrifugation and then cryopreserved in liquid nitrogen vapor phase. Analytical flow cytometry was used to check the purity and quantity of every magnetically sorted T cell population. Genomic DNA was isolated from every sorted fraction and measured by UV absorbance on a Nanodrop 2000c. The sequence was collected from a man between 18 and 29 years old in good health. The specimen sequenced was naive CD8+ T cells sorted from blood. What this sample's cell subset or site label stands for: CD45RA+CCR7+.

The DNA is as follows: TGTGCCAGCAGCCAATGGGGCGACAGGGGTACGAACGAGCAGTACTTC. This gives the protein CASSQWGDRGTNEQYF. The sequence links TRBV4-2 to TRBJ2-7; TRBD1 lines up with 8 middle nucleotides. Germline trimming: 2 bases from V, 5 bases from J; junction bases outside gene matches: 11. Per the germline V gene, LGHNA is the CDR1 and YNFKEQ is the CDR2. CDR3 length: 16 amino acids, cysteine to phenylalanine. The read is trimmed to its CDR3 DNA, 48 bases read in frame from base 1.